This entry lists 26 T cell receptor beta chains sequenced from one sample in a study of OX40 agonist ivuxolimab in advanced cancers. Clones were read by immunoSEQ multiplex PCR, and TCRdb kept only the in-frame ones, dropping some. The sample yields roughly 11,000 clones, 65% to 75% seen once. Specimen: CD4+ or CD8+ T cells sorted from blood, collected in a trial of the OX40 agonist ivuxolimab. These receptors were collected from an adult with an advanced solid tumor such as melanoma, head and neck, liver or kidney cancer.

The chain uses TRBV12-5 and TRBJ2-2; 9 bases are a match to TRBD1. Germline V gives CDR1 LGHNT, CDR2 FRNRAP. V was pared by 3 bases and J by 6 bases, with 8 bases of the junction left unmatched. The CDR3 contains 16 residues. CDR3 sequence: CASGFSSTGGPGELFF. CDR3 DNA sequence: TGTGCTAGTGGTTTCTCCTCGACAGGGGGACCCGGGGAGCTGTTTTTT.

This chain links TRBV15 with TRBJ2-3, with 9 bases that match TRBD2. V was clipped by 9 bases and J by 7 bases; unmatched bases: 38. Germline V CDR1 and CDR2: LNHNV, YYDKDF (reference sequence). The CDR3 contains 23 residues. CDR3 in DNA: TGTGCCACAAAATCAACCCAATTGCGTAAGAAGGAGGCTAGCGGGACCAGCAACAATACGCAGTATTTT. Protein: CATKSTQLRKKEASGTSNNTQYF.

This chain uses TRBV28 with TRBJ1-5; D perhaps matches TRBD1 (6 bases). The ends were cut back, 5 bases at V and 5 bases at J, with 16 bases in the middle. The germline V gene encodes CDR1 MDHEN and CDR2 SYDVKM. The CDR3 consists of 15 residues. The CDR3 sequence is CASSLTGGAHQPQHF. CDR3 bases: TGTGCCAGCAGTCTAACGGGGGGGGCCCATCAGCCCCAGCATTTT.

The CDR3 DNA reads TGTGCCAGCAGTTTCCCGCACTCTGGAAACACCATATATTTT. Translation: CASSFPHSGNTIYF. The chain has TRBV28 and TRBJ1-3; no reliable D call. This CDR3 contains 14 residues. Trimming took 3 bases from V and 0 from J, leaving 6 bases between them. The V gene's germline CDR1 is MDHEN and CDR2 SYDVKM.

The gene calls are TRBV6-5 and TRBJ2-3; D call uncertain. V was cut by 7 bases and J by 3 bases, with 11 bases left in between. In germline, CDR1 is MNHEY, CDR2 SVGAGI. The CDR3 has 13 residues. CDR3 loop: CASNLPPTDTQYF. CDR3 DNA: TGTGCCAGCAATTTACCCCCGACAGATACGCAGTATTTT.

This clone is medium-sized (0.01 to 0.1%) in the sample. The chain couples TRBV14 to TRBJ2-7; D perhaps matches TRBD2 (7 bases). V was cut by 4 bases and J by 6 bases, with 19 bases left in between. The germline V gene has CDR1 SGHDN and CDR2 FVKESK. CDR3 length: 15 amino acids. DNA of the CDR3: TGTGCCAGCAGCCGACAGAGGGGGGGGAAGGGCGAGCAGTACTTC. It is translated as CASSRQRGGKGEQYF.

The chain carries TRBV9 and TRBJ2-1, with D possibly matching TRBD1 (5 bases). Germline lookup yields CDR1 SGDLS and CDR2 YYNGEE. Trimming left V 0 bases short and J 2 bases short, with 6 bases between. This CDR3 region has 14 residues. The CDR3 DNA reads as TGTGCCAGCAGCGTAGAGGGGACCTACAATGAGCAGTTCTTC. Translating it yields CASSVEGTYNEQFF.

This chain joins TRBV29-1 and TRBJ2-7, with D perhaps matching TRBD1 (6 bases). V lost 1 base and J 3 bases, leaving 22 bases between the germline ends. The CDR3 runs to 17 residues. Germline CDR1 is SQVTM and CDR2 is ANQGSEA. CDR3 sequence (DNA): TGCAGCGTTGAAGGGGGGCCCGGGACATATCGAGACTACGAGCAGTACTTC. It encodes CSVEGGPGTYRDYEQYF.

J is TRBJ2-2 and V is TRBV5-6, with no clear D. The CDR3 spans 14 residues. Per germline, CDR1 SGHDT and CDR2 YYEEEE. Trimming took off 2 bases at V and 10 bases at J, with 15 bases between the two ends. As DNA, the CDR3 is TGTGCCAGCAGCTTTCTTTCTTTCCCGCCGGAGCTGTTTTTT. The encoded protein is CASSFLSFPPELFF.

This chain joins TRBV30 and TRBJ1-5; D may be TRBD1 (6 bases). Germline V lookup: CDR1 GTSNPN, CDR2 SVGIG (reference sequence). V dropped 0 bases and J dropped 4 bases, with 19 bases sitting between them. The CDR3 runs 17 residues. The CDR3 coding sequence is TGTGCCTGGAGTGTACCGGTCGGGGGGCGGAATAATCAGCCCCAGCATTTT. Translated: CAWSVPVGGRNNQPQHF.

The rearrangement links TRBV7-3 to TRBJ2-5; D perhaps matches TRBD2 (5 bases). The CDR3 runs 13 residues. Germline CDR1 SGHTA, CDR2 FQGTGA. V lost 3 bases and J 6 bases, leaving 11 bases between the germline ends. CDR3 sequence: CASSFGRRKTQYF. The CDR3 DNA sequence: TGTGCCAGCAGCTTTGGCAGGAGGAAGACCCAGTACTTC.

The V gene is TRBV6-5, the J gene TRBJ1-2, with D tentatively TRBD1 (5 bases). Looked up from germline, CDR1 is MNHEY and CDR2 is SVGAGI. Trimming stripped 4 bases from V and 2 bases from J, with 11 bases between. The CDR3 loop spans 14 amino acids. The CDR3 DNA follows: TGTGCCAGCAGTTTCTCGGGACTAAACTATGGCTACACCTTC. Residues: CASSFSGLNYGYTF.

The CDR3 region has the DNA TGCGCCAGCAGCCAGGCAAACATTCAGTACTTC. It translates to CASSQANIQYF. This chain connects TRBV4-1 to TRBJ2-4; the D is unclear. The ends were cut back, 3 bases at V and 6 bases at J, with 3 bases in the middle. The CDR3 contains 11 residues. The germline gives CDR1 MGHRA, CDR2 YSYEKL.

This clone was detected a few times. The chain recombines TRBV4-1 with TRBJ2-7; 7 nucleotides align to TRBD1. With V trimmed by 0 bases and J by 2 bases, 4 bases remained unmatched. CDR1 is MGHRA, CDR2 YSYEKL, per germline. This CDR3 has 15 residues. The chain's CDR3 is CASSQDPGTAYEQYF. The CDR3 DNA sequence: TGCGCCAGCAGCCAAGATCCCGGGACAGCCTACGAGCAGTACTTC.

In the case of this clone: One junction end disagrees with the germline gene, perhaps due to a read error. The rearrangement links TRBV7-3 to TRBJ1-5; no reliable D call. The CDR3 covers 17 residues. Germline V gene lookup returns CDR1 SGHTA and CDR2 FQGTGA. CDR3 nucleotide sequence: TGCGCCAGCAGCCAAGAGAGCTCCTGGATCCTCAATCAGCCCCAGCATTTT. It encodes CASSQESSWILNQPQHF.

This chain connects TRBV4-3 to TRBJ2-2, with 7 bases matching TRBD1. V trimming: 4 bases; J trimming: 1 base; junction bases outside the gene matches: 6. Germline values: CDR1 LGHNA, CDR2 YSLEER. The CDR3 length is 16 residues. The CDR3 reads CASSPGTAKNTGELFF. In DNA form, the CDR3 reads TGCGCCAGCAGCCCCGGGACAGCTAAGAACACCGGGGAGCTGTTTTTT.

This clone has only one observation. The chain uses TRBV4-2 and TRBJ2-3; 13 nucleotides align to TRBD2. Germline lookup yields CDR1 LGHNA and CDR2 YNFKEQ. Trimming removed 0 bases from V and 4 bases from J; junction bases left unmatched: 7. The CDR3 extends over 18 amino acids. The CDR3 here is CASSQEETSGRAPDTQYF. The DNA for the CDR3 is TGTGCCAGCAGCCAAGAGGAAACTAGCGGGAGGGCGCCAGATACGCAGTATTTT.

V and J are TRBV5-1 and TRBJ2-7, with D perhaps matching TRBD1 or TRBD2 (6 bases each). The germline gives CDR1 SGHRS, CDR2 YFSETQ. V was pared by 3 bases and J by 4 bases, with 23 bases between. The CDR3 consists of 17 residues. The CDR3 region is CASSSQEGGRNFYEQYF. The CDR3 DNA is TGCGCCAGCAGCTCCCAGGAGGGGGGCAGGAATTTTTACGAGCAGTACTTC.

This chain joins TRBV11-2 and TRBJ2-7, with 11 nucleotides matching TRBD1. The germline V gene has CDR1 SGHAT and CDR2 FQNNGV. V was pared by 6 bases and J by 0 bases, with 10 bases of the junction left unmatched. CDR3 length equals 17 residues. CDR3 region: CASSFGTGGLNSYEQYF. CDR3 in DNA: TGTGCCAGCAGTTTCGGGACAGGGGGGTTGAACTCCTACGAGCAGTACTTC.

The chain is built from TRBV9 and TRBJ1-2; D gene unclear. Germline values: CDR1 SGDLS, CDR2 YYNGEE. Trimming removed 1 base from V and 3 bases from J, with 10 bases in between. The CDR3 totals 14 residues. CDR3 loop: CASSVSDRYYGYTF. The CDR3 DNA reads TGTGCCAGCAGCGTATCAGACCGGTACTATGGCTACACCTTC.

The chain uses TRBV14 and TRBJ2-7; tentatively, D is TRBD2 (6 bases). Looked up from germline, CDR1 is SGHDN and CDR2 is FVKESK. Trimming took 5 bases from V and 4 from J, leaving 9 bases between them. CDR3 size: 12 residues. DNA for the CDR3: TGTGCCAGCAGCTACGGGACTTACGAGCAGTACTTC. Its protein is CASSYGTYEQYF.

The chain couples TRBV29-1 to TRBJ2-6; 8 bases align to TRBD1. CDR1 and CDR2 (germline): SQVTM, ANQGSEA. The CDR3 extends over 14 amino acids. The ends lost 7 bases at V and 4 bases at J; junction bases unmatched: 6. CDR3 sequence: CSATTGDGANVLTF. The CDR3 nucleotides read TGCAGCGCCACGACAGGGGACGGGGCCAACGTCCTGACTTTC.

The chain links TRBV25-1 to TRBJ2-1; the match to TRBD2 covers 11 bases. Trimming took 1 base from V and 6 from J; bases not matched to a gene: 2. Germline values: CDR1 MGHDK, CDR2 SYGVNS. The CDR3 sequence is 15 residues long. Here the CDR3 DNA reads TGTGCCAGCAGTGAATCCACTAGCGGGAGCAATGAGCAGTTCTTC. Its translation: CASSESTSGSNEQFF. Together with reference TRBV25-1 and TRBJ2-1, the CDR3 gives the full variable domain: EADIYQTPRYLVIGTGKKITLECSQTMGHDKMYWYQQDPGMELHLIHYSYGVNSTEKGDLSSESTVSRIRTEHFPLTLESARPSHTSQYLCASSESTSGSNEQFFGPGTRLTVL.

The V call is TRBV27, the J call TRBJ1-5; D is ambiguous. This CDR3 is 13 amino acids long. V gave up 4 bases and J gave up 5 bases, with 9 bases separating them. CDR1 and CDR2 (germline): MNHEY, SMNVEV (reference sequence). The CDR3 DNA reads as TGTGCCAGCAGTTGGACGAGCCATCAGCCCCAGCATTTT. It specifies CASSWTSHQPQHF.

This clone is deemed large. The chain has TRBV5-5 and TRBJ1-2, with TRBD1 identical over 10 bases. The CDR3 covers 18 residues. The junction had 12 bases not matched to a gene; V was cut back by 1 base and J by 3 bases. Germline V gene data show CDR1 as SGHKS and CDR2 as YYEKEE (reference sequence). DNA of the CDR3: TGTGCCAGCAGCTTGTCCGGGACAGGGGCCATGATTCACTATGGCTACACCTTC. It yields the protein CASSLSGTGAMIHYGYTF.

This clone is labeled as medium-sized. CDR3: CASSTAYEQFF. CDR3 sequence (DNA): TGTGCCAGCAGCACAGCCTATGAGCAGTTCTTC. The chain employs TRBV9 and TRBJ2-1; D unresolved. V shed 4 bases and J shed 8 bases, with 7 bases lying between them. Per germline, CDR1 SGDLS and CDR2 YYNGEE. The CDR3 length is 11 residues.